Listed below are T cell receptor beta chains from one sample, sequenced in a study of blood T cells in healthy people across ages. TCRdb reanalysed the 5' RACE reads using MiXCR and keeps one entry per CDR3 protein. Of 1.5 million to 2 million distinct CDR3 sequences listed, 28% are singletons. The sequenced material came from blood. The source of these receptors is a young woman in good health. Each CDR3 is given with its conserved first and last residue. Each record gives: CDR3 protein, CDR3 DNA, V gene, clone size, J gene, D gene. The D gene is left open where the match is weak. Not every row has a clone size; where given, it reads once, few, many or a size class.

CSAWGLTVETQYF TGCAGTGCCTGGGGACTGACGGTGGAGACCCAGTACTTC TRBV20-1 many TRBJ2-5 .
CASSGQGARSTEAFF TGTGCCAGCAGCGGACAGGGGGCGCGGAGCACTGAAGCTTTCTTT TRBV9 few TRBJ1-1 TRBD1
CASTESGEYNEQFF TGTGCCAGCACCGAGAGCGGGGAATACAATGAGCAGTTCTTC TRBV28 . TRBJ2-1 TRBD2
CASTRAGSGYTF TGTGCCAGCACGCGGGCGGGTAGTGGCTACACCTTC TRBV12-3/TRBV12-4 few TRBJ1-2 .
CASRPTLRDSYEQYF TGTGCCAGCAGGCCTACTCTCCGGGACAGCTACGAGCAGTACTTC TRBV6-2/TRBV6-3 . TRBJ2-7 TRBD1
CASSVAGSRTEAFF TGTGCCAGCAGCGTAGCCGGGTCAAGGACTGAAGCTTTCTTT TRBV9 . TRBJ1-1 .
CASRTQGPGAKNIQYF TGCGCCAGCAGGACTCAGGGACCCGGGGCCAAAAACATTCAGTACTTC TRBV10-1 few TRBJ2-4 .
CASSLPSGAFTDTQYF TGTGCCAGCAGCTTACCTAGCGGGGCGTTCACAGATACGCAGTATTTT TRBV13 once TRBJ2-3 TRBD2
CASSLGEGMVTEAFF TGTGCCAGCAGCCTAGGGGAGGGGATGGTTACTGAAGCTTTCTTT TRBV9 . TRBJ1-1 .
CASSLKSSTASQYF TGTGCCAGCAGCTTAAAATCTAGCACAGCCTCGCAGTATTTT TRBV7-2 few TRBJ2-3 .
CASQTGAANYGYTF TGCGCCAGCCAAACAGGCGCAGCTAACTATGGCTACACCTTC TRBV5-1 . TRBJ1-2 .
CASRPGLAGKNIQFF TGTGCCAGCAGGCCGGGACTAGCGGGAAAAAACATTCAGTTCTTC TRBV6-2/TRBV6-3 . TRBJ2-1 TRBD2
CASSYSGRTNYGYTF TGTGCCAGCAGTTACTCCGGCAGAACTAACTATGGCTACACCTTC TRBV6-5 . TRBJ1-2 .
CASSEALNTGGQPQHF TGTGCCAGCAGTGAAGCTTTGAACACAGGGGGACAGCCCCAGCATTTT TRBV2 . TRBJ1-5 TRBD1
CSAMTAGRNYGYTF TGCAGTGCTATGACAGCCGGAAGAAACTATGGCTACACCTTC TRBV20-1 few TRBJ1-2 .
CASSPKQVSYEQYF TGTGCCAGCAGCCCTAAACAGGTTTCCTACGAGCAGTACTTC TRBV11-2 . TRBJ2-7 .
CASSQGSANEKLFF TGCGCCAGCAGCCAGGGGAGCGCTAATGAAAAACTGTTTTTT TRBV4-3 . TRBJ1-4 .
CASSEVGQGGSHEQYF TGTGCCAGCAGTGAAGTGGGACAGGGAGGAAGCCACGAGCAGTACTTC TRBV6-4 . TRBJ2-7 TRBD1
CASSNGQGYNEQFF TGCGCCAGCAGTAATGGACAGGGCTACAATGAGCAGTTCTTC TRBV5-1 few TRBJ2-1 TRBD1
CASGLVVLAGVITDTQYF TGTGCTAGTGGTTTGGTAGTCCTAGCGGGAGTCATCACAGATACGCAGTATTTT TRBV12-5 . TRBJ2-3 TRBD2
CASSPSGSLAKNIQYF TGTGCCAGCTCGCCCAGCGGGTCCCTAGCCAAAAACATTCAGTACTTC TRBV18 . TRBJ2-4 .
CAISAEARNIQYF TGTGCCATCAGTGCGGAGGCTAGAAACATTCAGTACTTC TRBV10-3 many TRBJ2-4 .
CASSLSTGYQPQHF TGTGCCAGCAGTTTATCGACAGGGTACCAGCCCCAGCATTTT TRBV27 few TRBJ1-5 TRBD1
CASSMPLRVGRALYEQYF TGTGCCAGCAGCATGCCCCTCCGGGTGGGCAGGGCGTTATACGAGCAGTACTTC TRBV21-1 few TRBJ2-7 .
CASSIEFAPLHF TGTGCCAGCAGCATTGAATTCGCACCCCTCCACTTT TRBV14 few TRBJ1-6 .
CASSSPDSFKLFF TGTGCCAGCAGTTCACCGGACAGCTTCAAACTGTTTTTT TRBV6-5 few TRBJ1-4 .
CASSVGGDQETQYF TGTGCCAGCAGCGTAGGGGGGGACCAAGAGACCCAGTACTTC TRBV9 . TRBJ2-5 .
CASTLGMNTEAFF TGTGCCAGCACCCTTGGGATGAACACTGAAGCTTTCTTT TRBV28 . TRBJ1-1 .
CSASSFLYTVATDTQYF TGCAGTGCTAGTAGCTTTCTCTACACTGTTGCTACAGATACGCAGTATTTT TRBV20-1 . TRBJ2-3 .
CASSLRGGGGSGASVLTF TGTGCCAGCAGCTTAAGGGGCGGGGGTGGCTCTGGGGCCAGCGTCCTGACTTTC TRBV7-3 . TRBJ2-6 TRBD2
CASSPQASNTGELFF TGTGCCAGCAGCCCTCAGGCCTCGAACACCGGGGAGCTGTTTTTT TRBV9 once TRBJ2-2 .
CAWTLESIDETQYF TGTGCCTGGACCCTCGAGAGTATTGACGAGACCCAGTACTTC TRBV30 . TRBJ2-5 .
CSVDRGPREILFF TGCAGCGTGGACAGGGGCCCTAGAGAAATACTGTTTTTT TRBV29-1 few TRBJ1-4 TRBD1